The 26 T cell receptor beta chains in this list originate from one sample, sequenced in a study of blood T cells in healthy people across ages. A second roughly 6 to 12 cycle PCR used barcoded and J-beta primers. TCRdb itself ran the 5' RACE reads through MiXCR, one entry per CDR3 protein. The table shows some 860,000 distinct CDR3 sequences, with just over 55% occurring only once. Sequencing was carried out using blood. These receptors were taken from a man aged 35-49 years in good health.

V gene TRBV29-1 combines with J gene TRBJ2-5; 7 bases agree with TRBD1. CDR3 length: 14 amino acids. Per the germline V gene, CDR1 is SQVTM and CDR2 is ANQGSEA. Losses at the gene ends were 7 bases for V and 5 bases for J; bases not matched to a gene: 13. The CDR3 sequence: CSARQGTQGETQYF. The CDR3 coding sequence is TGCAGCGCCCGACAGGGTACCCAAGGCGAGACCCAGTACTTC.

This clonotype was seen a few times. This rearrangement joins TRBV20-1 to TRBJ2-5, with D possibly being TRBD1 (5 bases). Trimming took off 0 bases at V and 3 bases at J, with 8 bases between the two ends. In germline, CDR1 is DFQATT, CDR2 SNEGSKA (reference sequence). This CDR3 spans 13 amino acids. The CDR3 is CSARDIGEETQYF. Written as DNA, the CDR3 is TGCAGTGCTAGAGATATAGGGGAAGAGACCCAGTACTTC.

The V gene is TRBV4-2, the J gene TRBJ2-7, with D possibly called TRBD1 or TRBD2 (5 bases each). The CDR3 has 12 amino acids. Germline V gene data show CDR1 as LGHNA and CDR2 as YNFKEQ. V shed 2 bases and J shed 12 bases, with 14 bases lying between them. DNA of the CDR3: TGTGCCAGCAGCCAAAGAGGGGCGAAAGTGTACTTC. The encoded protein is CASSQRGAKVYF.

The V gene is TRBV10-3, the J gene TRBJ2-7, with TRBD1 matching 12 bases. Germline lookup yields CDR1 ENHRY and CDR2 SYGVKD. J gave up 7 bases and V 2 bases, and 15 bases lay outside the gene matches. CDR3 length: 18 amino acids. The CDR3 loop is CAISEDLGTGGAYNEQYF. The CDR3 nucleotides read TGTGCCATCAGTGAGGATCTGGGGACAGGGGGCGCTTACAATGAGCAGTACTTC.

The sample holds a few counts of this clonotype. The V call is TRBV6-6, the J call TRBJ2-1; 10 positions agree with TRBD1. Trimming removed 2 bases from V and 2 bases from J; junction bases left unmatched: 6. The CDR3 covers 17 residues. Germline loops: CDR1 MNHNY, CDR2 SVGAGI (reference sequence). For the CDR3, the DNA is TGTGCCAGCAGTTACGCCACCGGGACAGGGGCCTACAATGAGCAGTTCTTC. Its protein is CASSYATGTGAYNEQFF.

The chain recombines TRBV10-3 with TRBJ1-6, with TRBD1 identical over 9 bases. Germline lookup yields CDR1 ENHRY and CDR2 SYGVKD. V lost 8 bases and J lost 4; bases outside the gene matches: 6. The CDR3 is made up of 15 amino acids. The CDR3: CAIALGTGYNSPLHF. The CDR3 region has the DNA TGTGCCATCGCACTTGGGACAGGGTATAATTCACCCCTCCACTTT.

This clonotype was counted once. The chain employs TRBV15 and TRBJ2-7; no reliable D call. Germline assignment: CDR1 LNHNV and CDR2 YYDKDF (reference sequence). The V gene lost 5 bases and the J gene lost 3 bases, with 14 bases spanning the gap. This CDR3 is built from 14 residues. The CDR3 reads CATSPTDHLYEQYF. The CDR3 nucleotides are TGTGCCACCAGCCCTACGGACCACCTCTACGAGCAGTACTTC. The variable domain in full, with the rest retrieved from reference TRBV15 and TRBJ2-7, is DAMVIQNPRYQVTQFGKPVTLSCSQTLNHNVMYWYQQKSSQAPKLLFHYYDKDFNNEADTPDNFQSRRPNTSFCFLDIRSPGLGDTAMYLCATSPTDHLYEQYFGPGTRLTVT.

This clonotype has a handful of counts. The chain is built from TRBV7-2 and TRBJ2-3; 9 bases map to TRBD1. The J segment lost 3 bases and the V segment lost 8 bases, leaving 6 bases of the junction unmatched. CDR3 length equals 14 residues. The germline V gene encodes CDR1 SGHTA and CDR2 FQGNSA. The CDR3 coding sequence is TGTGCCAGCTTTACAGGGGGCGTGACAGATACGCAGTATTTT. Translated: CASFTGGVTDTQYF. Supplemented by reference TRBV7-2 and TRBJ2-3, the full variable domain reads GAGVSQSPSNKVTEKGKDVELRCDPISGHTALYWYRQSLGQGLEFLIYFQGNSAPDKSGLPSDRFSAERTGGSVSTLTIQRTQQEDSAVYLCASFTGGVTDTQYFGPGTRLTVL.

The chain couples TRBV3-1 to TRBJ2-2; no clear D. Per the germline V gene, CDR1 is LGHDT and CDR2 is YNNKEL (reference sequence). The CDR3 totals 16 residues. Trimming took off 6 bases at V and 6 bases at J, with 20 bases between the two ends. Here the CDR3 reads CASSLRISGVAGELFF. The CDR3, as DNA: TGTGCCAGCAGTCTGCGTATATCTGGCGTGGCCGGGGAGCTGTTTTTT. The variable domain in full, completed from reference TRBV3-1 and TRBJ2-2, reads DTAVSQTPKYLVTQMGNDKSIKCEQNLGHDTMYWYKQDSKKFLKIMFSYNNKELIINETVPNRFSPKSPDKAHLNLHINSLELGDSAVYFCASSLRISGVAGELFFGEGSRLTVL.

The V gene is TRBV10-3, the J gene TRBJ1-2; D unclear. CDR1 is ENHRY and CDR2 is SYGVKD in the germline V gene. Trimming shortened V by 6 bases and J by 0 bases, and 17 bases separated the two germline ends. CDR3 length equals 16 residues. CDR3 DNA: TGTGCCATCAGAGGCGGATTCCGTCTTCCTAACTATGGCTACACCTTC. It translates to CAIRGGFRLPNYGYTF.

The CDR3 protein is CASSHPDREAFF. The DNA of the CDR3 is TGCGCCAGCTCCCACCCCGACAGAGAAGCTTTCTTT. V is TRBV10-2 and J is TRBJ1-1; D may be TRBD1 (5 bases). CDR3 length equals 12 residues. Trimming pared 8 bases from V and 8 bases from J, leaving 15 bases between. CDR1 WSHSY and CDR2 SAAADI come from the germline V gene.

The rearrangement uses TRBV7-2 and TRBJ2-1; 11 bases are a match to TRBD2. The CDR3 covers 16 residues. With V trimmed by 4 bases and J by 4 bases, 6 bases remained unmatched. Per the germline V gene, CDR1 is SGHTA and CDR2 is FQGNSA. The CDR3 DNA follows: TGTGCCAGCAGCTGGGGGGGACTAGCGGATTACAATGAGCAGTTCTTC. This translates into CASSWGGLADYNEQFF.

In this sample, this clonotype turned up once. This chain uses TRBV18 with TRBJ2-1; a possible D gene is TRBD2 (5 bases). Trimming removed 1 base at V and 8 bases at J, with 24 bases between. There are 18 residues in the CDR3. In germline, CDR1 is KGHSH, CDR2 LQKENI. Written as DNA, the CDR3 is TGTGCCAGCTCACCACTCCCGAGTCTGGAGAGGGTGTGGGATGAGCAGTTCTTC. Protein sequence: CASSPLPSLERVWDEQFF.

V usage is TRBV3-1 and J usage is TRBJ1-1, with D uncertain. The V end was cut by 0 bases, the J end by 4 bases, with 9 bases between. CDR1 and CDR2 (germline): LGHDT, YNNKEL (reference sequence). The CDR3 has 14 amino acids. For the CDR3, the DNA is TGTGCCAGCAGCCAAGACACCCGGCGCACTGAAGCTTTCTTT. Its protein product is CASSQDTRRTEAFF.

CDR3: CASSYSGTGTLNGYTF. As DNA, the CDR3 is TGTGCCAGCAGTTATTCCGGGACAGGGACGTTAAATGGCTACACCTTC. The rearrangement uses TRBV6-6 and TRBJ1-2; the match to TRBD1 covers 9 bases. V was pared by 3 bases and J by 6 bases, with 11 bases of the junction left unmatched. This CDR3 has 16 amino acids. Germline CDR1 and CDR2: MNHNY and SVGAGI (reference sequence).

This clonotype was observed a few times. The chain employs TRBV6-5 and TRBJ1-2, with a weak D call TRBD1 (5 bases). This CDR3 comprises 16 residues. The ends were cut back, 5 bases at V and 4 bases at J, with 20 bases in the middle. Germline CDR1 reads MNHEY; CDR2 reads SVGAGI. The CDR3 spells CASSPVTGTLSYGYTF. CDR3 bases: TGTGCCAGCAGTCCTGTAACCGGGACCCTTTCCTATGGCTACACCTTC.

This clonotype was recorded many times. V usage is TRBV10-3 and J usage is TRBJ1-2; 7 bases agree with TRBD1. Germline CDR1 reads ENHRY; CDR2 reads SYGVKD. The CDR3 consists of 14 residues. V trimming: 5 bases; J trimming: 1 base; junction bases outside the gene matches: 4. CDR3 region: CAISTGTVNYGYTF. The CDR3 bases are TGTGCCATCAGTACCGGGACAGTTAACTATGGCTACACCTTC.

V and J are TRBV12-3 or TRBV12-4 and TRBJ1-4, with no clear D. V lost 5 bases and J lost 8, with 15 bases in between. The length of the CDR3 is 14 residues. The CDR3, as DNA: TGTGCCAGCAGTACCCGGAGGAGAGACGAAAAACTGTTTTTT. Its protein product is CASSTRRRDEKLFF.

This clonotype was counted a single time. A much larger clone is a single base away; this may be a read error. The rearrangement joins TRBV20-1 to TRBJ2-7; TRBD1 matches 8 bases. CDR1 is DFQATT and CDR2 is SNEGSKA in the germline V gene (reference sequence). V trimming: 8 bases; J trimming: 5 bases; junction bases outside the gene matches: 8. This CDR3 is 12 amino acids long. The DNA of the CDR3 is TGCAGTACTCTTAGGACAGGGAACGAGCAGTACTTC. Protein sequence: CSTLRTGNEQYF.

Here the CDR3 DNA reads TGTGCCAGCAGTTTATTTTCCGTCGGAAAACCGAGGACCGGGGAGCTGTTTTTT. It translates to CASSLFSVGKPRTGELFF. The V gene is TRBV28, the J gene TRBJ2-2; no clear D gene. The V end lost 1 base, the J end lost 5 bases, and 20 bases lay between the germline ends. The germline CDR1 and CDR2 sequences are MDHEN and SYDVKM. This CDR3 comprises 18 residues.

Concerning this clonotype itself: At one boundary the junction diverges from the germline segment, which might be a read error. The rearrangement links TRBV28 to TRBJ1-1; no firm D call. Germline CDR1 MDHEN, CDR2 SYDVKM. The CDR3 extends over 12 amino acids. In nucleotides, the CDR3 is TGTACCAGCAGTTTCGGGGACACTGAAGCTTTCTTT. This gives the protein CTSSFGDTEAFF.

The V and J genes are TRBV3-1 and TRBJ2-5, with a tentative D call TRBD2 (6 bases). The ends were cut back, 8 bases at V and 4 bases at J, with 14 bases in the middle. CDR3 length equals 13 residues. Germline-derived CDR1 and CDR2 are LGHDT and YNNKEL (reference sequence). CDR3 DNA: TGTGCCAGCCTGGACTATGGCGGAGAGACCCAGTACTTC. Residues: CASLDYGGETQYF.

This clonotype was detected a few times. V usage is TRBV12-3 or TRBV12-4 and J usage is TRBJ1-6; tentatively, D is TRBD1 (5 bases). The CDR3 is 15 amino acids. Trimming took off 2 bases at V and 10 bases at J, with 15 bases between the two ends. CDR3 residues: CASSLSGVKGSPLHF. CDR3 nucleotides: TGTGCCAGCAGTTTATCTGGGGTAAAGGGGTCACCCCTCCACTTT.

This sequence joins TRBV29-1 and TRBJ2-3; no firm D call. V gave up 6 bases and J gave up 2 bases, with 15 bases separating them. The CDR3 sequence is 14 residues long. Germline CDR1 reads SQVTM; CDR2 reads ANQGSEA. CDR3 sequence reads: CSVVGFGYTDTQYF. The CDR3 nucleotides are TGCAGCGTCGTGGGCTTTGGGTACACAGATACGCAGTATTTT.

This clonotype was seen more than once but under ten times. This sequence joins TRBV4-3 and TRBJ2-7, with 9 bases that match TRBD2. After removal of 3 bases from V and 1 base from J, the junction contained 4 bases not matched to a gene. This CDR3 comprises 15 residues. In germline, CDR1 is LGHNA, CDR2 YSLEER. For the CDR3, the DNA is TGCGCCAGCAGCCACAGTAGCGGGAGTTCCTACGAGCAGTACTTC. This translates into CASSHSSGSSYEQYF.

The chain couples TRBV4-2 to TRBJ1-4; 8 nucleotides line up with TRBD1. The germline V gene has CDR1 LGHNA and CDR2 YNFKEQ. Trimming took 0 bases from V and 7 from J; bases not matched to a gene: 7. The CDR3 length is 16 residues. The DNA of the CDR3 is TGTGCCAGCAGCCAAGATCTAGGACAGGGCGGTGAAAAACTGTTTTTT. Its protein product is CASSQDLGQGGEKLFF.